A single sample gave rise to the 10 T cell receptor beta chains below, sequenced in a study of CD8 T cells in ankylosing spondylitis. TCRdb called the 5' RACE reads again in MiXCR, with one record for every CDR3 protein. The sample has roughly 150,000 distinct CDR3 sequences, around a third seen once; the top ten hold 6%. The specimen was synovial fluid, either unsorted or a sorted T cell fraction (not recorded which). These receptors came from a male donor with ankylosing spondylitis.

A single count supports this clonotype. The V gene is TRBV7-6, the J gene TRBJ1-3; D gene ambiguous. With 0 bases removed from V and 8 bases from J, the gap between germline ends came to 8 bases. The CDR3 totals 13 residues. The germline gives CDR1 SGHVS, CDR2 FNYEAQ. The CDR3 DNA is TGTGCCAGCAGCTTAGCCGGACTCGACACCATATATTTT. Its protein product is CASSLAGLDTIYF. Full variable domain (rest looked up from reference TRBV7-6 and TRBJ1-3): GAGVSQSPRYKVTKRGQDVALRCDPISGHVSLYWYRQALGQGPEFLTYFNYEAQQDKSGLPNDRFSAERPEGSISTLTIQRTEQRDSAMYRCASSLAGLDTIYFGEGSWLTVV.

Written as DNA, the CDR3 is TGTGCCAGCTCACCACGGGCGGCGAATAGCAATCAGCCCCAGCATTTT. This translates into CASSPRAANSNQPQHF. J is TRBJ1-5 and V is TRBV18; no clear D gene. The CDR3 covers 16 residues. From germline, CDR1 is KGHSH and CDR2 LQKENI. Trimming removed 1 base at V and 0 bases at J, with 10 bases between.

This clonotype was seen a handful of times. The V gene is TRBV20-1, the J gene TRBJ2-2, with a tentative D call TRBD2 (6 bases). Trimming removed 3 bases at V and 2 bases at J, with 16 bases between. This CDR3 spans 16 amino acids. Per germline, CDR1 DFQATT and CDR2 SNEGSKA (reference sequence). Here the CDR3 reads CSARPAGLANTGELFF. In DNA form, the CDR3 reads TGCAGTGCTAGGCCGGCGGGGCTAGCAAACACCGGGGAGCTGTTTTTT.

CDR3 loop: CASRNASGSASDTQYF. CDR3 bases: TGTGCCAGCAGAAACGCTAGCGGGAGTGCCTCAGATACGCAGTATTTT. The J gene is TRBJ2-3, the V gene TRBV7-6; TRBD2 agrees at 10 bases. Trimming took 6 bases from V and 4 from J; bases not matched to a gene: 10. The CDR3 sequence is 16 residues long. Germline loops: CDR1 SGHVS, CDR2 FNYEAQ.

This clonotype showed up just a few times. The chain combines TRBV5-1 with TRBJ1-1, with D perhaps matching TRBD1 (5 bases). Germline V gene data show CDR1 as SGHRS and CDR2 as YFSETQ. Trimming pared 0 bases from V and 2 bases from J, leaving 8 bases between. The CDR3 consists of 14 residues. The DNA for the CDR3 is TGCGCCAGCAGCTTGGAACAGGTCAACACTGAAGCTTTCTTT. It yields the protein CASSLEQVNTEAFF.

The CDR3 reads CASSRNPWTSGDTQYF. Written as DNA, the CDR3 is TGTGCCAGCAGTCGGAACCCATGGACTAGCGGAGATACGCAGTATTTT. This chain uses TRBV27 with TRBJ2-3; 10 nucleotides align to TRBD2. Germline assignment: CDR1 MNHEY and CDR2 SMNVEV (reference sequence). The ends lost 5 bases at V and 5 bases at J; junction bases unmatched: 10. The CDR3 sequence is 16 residues long.

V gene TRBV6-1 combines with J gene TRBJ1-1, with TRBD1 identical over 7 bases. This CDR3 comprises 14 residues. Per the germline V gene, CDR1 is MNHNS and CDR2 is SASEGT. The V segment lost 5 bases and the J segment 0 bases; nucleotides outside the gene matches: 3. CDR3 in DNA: TGTGCCAGCAGTAGACAGGGAGTGAACACTGAAGCTTTCTTT. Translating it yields CASSRQGVNTEAFF.

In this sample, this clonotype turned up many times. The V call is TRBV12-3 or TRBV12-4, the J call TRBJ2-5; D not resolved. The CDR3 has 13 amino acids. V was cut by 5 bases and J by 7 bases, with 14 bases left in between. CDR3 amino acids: CASSTTPLLTQYF. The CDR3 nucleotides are TGTGCCAGCAGTACTACACCGCTACTGACCCAGTACTTC.

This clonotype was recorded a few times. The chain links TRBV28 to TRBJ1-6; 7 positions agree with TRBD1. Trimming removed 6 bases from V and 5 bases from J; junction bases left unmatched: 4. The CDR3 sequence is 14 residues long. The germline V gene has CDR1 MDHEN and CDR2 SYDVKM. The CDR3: CASRQGQDNSPLHF. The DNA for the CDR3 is TGTGCCAGCAGACAAGGACAGGATAATTCACCCCTCCACTTT.

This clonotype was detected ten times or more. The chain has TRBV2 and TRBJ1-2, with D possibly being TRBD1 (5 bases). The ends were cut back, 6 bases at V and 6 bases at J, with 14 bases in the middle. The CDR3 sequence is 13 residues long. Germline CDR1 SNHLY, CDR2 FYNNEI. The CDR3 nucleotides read TGTGCCAGCAGCCCAGGGTGGAGCGATGGCTACACCTTC. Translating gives CASSPGWSDGYTF.